This TCR beta chain is drawn from a study of radiotherapy plus CTLA-4 blockade in lung cancer. Study summary: Objective responses emerged in 15% to 20% of patients, and 30% to 40% attained disease control. Study-level results: Among blood TCR repertoires after radiotherapy plus ipilimumab, tumor-derived clones expanded.

Per germline, CDR1 SSHAT and CDR2 FNYEAQ (reference sequence). The CDR3 runs 13 residues. V lost 1 base to trimming and J lost 9 bases, with 11 bases between them. As concerns this clone: Its target is not known.

Generated by immunoSEQ multiplex PCR, the TCRdb table keeps only in-frame clones and is missing some. The sample yields about 84,000 clones, about 78% seen once. The sequence derives from a human donor with non-small cell lung cancer that progressed on radiotherapy plus ipilimumab. The chain recombines TRBV7-7 with TRBJ2-3; perhaps D is TRBD1 or TRBD2 (5 bases each). The specimen was peripheral blood, collected from a patient treated with radiotherapy plus ipilimumab. CDR3 sequence reads: CASSLGDRTTQYF. DNA for the CDR3: TGTGCCAGCAGCTTAGGGGACCGAACGACGCAGTATTTT.